This T cell receptor beta chain was recovered during a study of blood T cells in healthy people across ages. The use of a sample-barcoded 5' primer and a J-beta primer mix characterized a second PCR of roughly 6 to 11 cycles. TCRdb reprocessed the 5' RACE reads via MiXCR and lists one record per CDR3 protein. The sample holds approximately 690,000 distinct CDR3 sequences; approximately 50% are singletons and the top ten take over 35%. This clonotype showed up just a few times. V dropped 3 bases and J dropped 2 bases, with 11 bases sitting between them. CDR1 and CDR2 from the germline V gene are SGHNT and YYREEE (reference sequence). The CDR3 loop spans 15 amino acids.

This sequence was found in a man in his sixties in good health. The chain is built from TRBV5-4 and TRBJ2-2; D unresolved. The sequenced sample consisted of blood. The CDR3 protein is CASSYRRTNTGELFF. CDR3 DNA: TGTGCCAGCAGCTACAGAAGAACTAACACCGGGGAGCTGTTTTTT.